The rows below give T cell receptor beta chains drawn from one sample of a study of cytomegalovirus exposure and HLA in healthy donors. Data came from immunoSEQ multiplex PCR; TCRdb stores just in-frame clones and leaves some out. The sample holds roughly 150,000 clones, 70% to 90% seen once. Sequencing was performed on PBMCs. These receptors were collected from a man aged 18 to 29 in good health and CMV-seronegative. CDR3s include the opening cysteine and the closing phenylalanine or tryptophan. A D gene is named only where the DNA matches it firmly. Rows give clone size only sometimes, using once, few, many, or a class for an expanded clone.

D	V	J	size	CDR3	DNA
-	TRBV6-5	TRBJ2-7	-	CASSYSKAGSYEQYF	TGTGCCAGCAGTTACTCGAAAGCAGGTAGCTACGAGCAGTACTTC
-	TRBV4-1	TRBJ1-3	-	CASSQEQYSGNTIYF	TGCGCCAGCAGCCAAGAACAGTACTCTGGAAACACCATATATTTT
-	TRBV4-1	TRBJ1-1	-	CASSHSVGGNTEAFF	TGCGCCAGCAGCCATTCGGTCGGGGGGAACACTGAAGCTTTCTTT
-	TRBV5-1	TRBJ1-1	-	CASSLDSPGGTEAFF	TGCGCCAGCAGCTTAGACAGTCCGGGAGGGACTGAAGCTTTCTTT
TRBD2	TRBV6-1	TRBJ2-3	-	CASSERTGGGLRTDTQYF	TGTGCCAGCAGTGAAAGGACCGGGGGGGGGTTGAGGACAGATACGCAGTATTTT
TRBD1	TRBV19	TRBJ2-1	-	CASSMGTGGDEQFF	TGTGCCAGTAGTATGGGGACAGGGGGCGACGAGCAGTTCTTC
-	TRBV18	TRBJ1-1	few	CASSRDSAFMNTEAFF	TGTGCCAGCTCACGAGACAGTGCCTTCATGAACACTGAAGCTTTCTTT
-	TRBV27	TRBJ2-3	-	CASSLLRTPDTQYF	TGTGCCAGCAGTTTACTGCGGACTCCGGATACGCAGTATTTT
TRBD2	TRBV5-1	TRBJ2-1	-	CASSLAERGSNEQFF	TGCGCCAGCAGCTTGGCAGAGCGGGGTTCGAATGAGCAGTTCTTC
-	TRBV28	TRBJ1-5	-	CASSPHNQPQHF	TGTGCCAGCAGCCCCCACAATCAGCCCCAGCATTTT
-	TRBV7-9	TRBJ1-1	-	CASSLAGLETAFF	TGTGCCAGCAGCTTAGCTGGTCTGGAGACCGCTTTCTTT
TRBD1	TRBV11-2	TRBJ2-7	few	CASSLSRDSYYEQYF	TGTGCCAGCAGCTTGAGCCGGGACAGTTACTACGAGCAGTACTTC
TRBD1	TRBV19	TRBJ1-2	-	CASSIRQGANYGYTF	TGTGCCAGTAGTATACGACAGGGGGCAAATTATGGCTACACCTTC
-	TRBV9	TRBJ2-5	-	CASSPVGGGQVETQYF	TGTGCCAGCAGCCCAGTAGGGGGAGGGCAGGTGGAGACCCAGTACTTC
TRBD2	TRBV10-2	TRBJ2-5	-	CASSEKAGAGETQYF	TGCGCCAGCAGTGAAAAAGCGGGGGCAGGAGAGACCCAGTACTTC
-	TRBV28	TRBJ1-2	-	CASSLSGTLYGYTF	TGTGCCAGCAGTCTATCCGGGACACTCTATGGCTACACCTTC
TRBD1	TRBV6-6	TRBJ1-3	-	CASSYKGTGPGNTIYF	TGTGCCAGCAGTTACAAGGGGACAGGGCCGGGAAACACCATATATTTT
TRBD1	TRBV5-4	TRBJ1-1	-	CASSKGQTNTEAFF	TGTGCCAGCAGCAAGGGACAGACAAACACTGAAGCTTTCTTT
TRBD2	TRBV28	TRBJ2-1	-	CASRLGRDNEQFF	TGTGCCAGCCGCCTGGGGAGGGACAATGAGCAGTTCTTC
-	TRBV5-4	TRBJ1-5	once	CASSLEGGQPQHF	TGTGCCAGCAGCTTGGAAGGGGGACAGCCCCAGCATTTT
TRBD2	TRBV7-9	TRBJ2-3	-	CASSFTSGATDTQYF	TGTGCCAGCAGCTTCACTAGCGGGGCTACAGATACGCAGTATTTT
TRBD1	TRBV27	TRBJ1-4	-	CASSRQGGEKLFF	TGTGCCAGCAGTCGACAGGGTGGGGAAAAACTGTTTTTT
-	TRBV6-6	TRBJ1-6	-	CASSSQAGESPLHF	TGTGCCAGCAGTTCTCAGGCGGGCGAATCACCCCTCCACTTT
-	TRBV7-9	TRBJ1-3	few	CASSLVSSGNTIYF	TGTGCCAGCAGCTTAGTCAGCTCTGGAAACACCATATATTTT
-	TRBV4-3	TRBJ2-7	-	CASSSRLVGYEQYF	TGCGCCAGCAGCTCCCGACTAGTTGGCTACGAGCAGTACTTC
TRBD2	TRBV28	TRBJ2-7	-	CASSLLTSGSSYEQYF	TGTGCCAGCAGTTTATTGACTAGCGGGAGTTCGTACGAGCAGTACTTC
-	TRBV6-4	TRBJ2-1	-	CASRTGYNEQFF	TGTGCCAGCAGGACGGGCTACAATGAGCAGTTCTTC
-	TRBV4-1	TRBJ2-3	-	CASSQESVTDTQYF	TGCGCCAGCAGCCAAGAATCCGTCACAGATACGCAGTATTTT
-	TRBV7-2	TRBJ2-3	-	CASSLAYRTTSDTQYF	TGTGCCAGCAGCTTAGCCTACCGGACTACATCAGATACGCAGTATTTT
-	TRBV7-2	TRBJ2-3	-	CASSPLDTQYF	TGTGCCAGCAGCCCGTTGGATACGCAGTATTTT
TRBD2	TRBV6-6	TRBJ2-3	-	CASSRITGGTDTQYF	TGTGCCAGCAGCCGAATAACGGGAGGAACAGATACGCAGTATTTT
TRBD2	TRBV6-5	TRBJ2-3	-	CASSYSGASTDTQYF	TGTGCCAGCAGTTATAGCGGGGCTAGCACAGATACGCAGTATTTT
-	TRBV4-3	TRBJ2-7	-	CASSQAPQGLYEQYF	TGCGCCAGCAGCCAAGCCCCTCAGGGGCTATACGAGCAGTACTTC
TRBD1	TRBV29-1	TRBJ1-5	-	CSVADRGLNQPQHF	TGCAGCGTAGCCGACAGGGGGCTGAATCAGCCCCAGCATTTT
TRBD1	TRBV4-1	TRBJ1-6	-	CASSQGFPGQTAPLHF	TGCGCCAGCAGCCAAGGGTTCCCGGGACAGACTGCCCCCCTCCACTTT
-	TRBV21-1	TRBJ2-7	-	CASSKLAGERYEQYF	TGTGCCAGCAGCAAACTAGCGGGAGAAAGGTACGAGCAGTACTTC
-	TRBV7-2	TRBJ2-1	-	CASSLDGSSYNEQFF	TGTGCCAGCAGCTTGGACGGGAGCTCCTACAATGAGCAGTTCTTC
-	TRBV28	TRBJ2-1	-	CASSYFSPQGEQFF	TGTGCCAGCAGTTATTTCTCCCCTCAGGGTGAGCAGTTCTTC
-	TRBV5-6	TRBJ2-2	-	CASKQGFRTGELFF	TGTGCCAGCAAACAGGGATTTAGGACCGGGGAGCTGTTTTTT
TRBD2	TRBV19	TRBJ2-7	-	CASSALAGEDEQYF	TGTGCCAGTAGTGCTCTAGCGGGAGAGGACGAGCAGTACTTC
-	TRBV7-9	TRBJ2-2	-	CASRLTGVTGELFF	TGTGCCAGCAGACTAACCGGGGTTACCGGGGAGCTGTTTTTT
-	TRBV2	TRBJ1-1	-	CASSVSVRLPEAFF	TGTGCCAGCAGTGTAAGCGTGAGGCTCCCTGAAGCTTTCTTT
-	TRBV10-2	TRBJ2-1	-	CASSESGLPHEQFF	TGCGCCAGCAGTGAGTCCGGACTCCCACATGAGCAGTTCTTC
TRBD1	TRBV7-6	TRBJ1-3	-	CASSSRQGALGNTIYF	TGTGCCAGCAGCTCCCGACAGGGGGCCCTTGGAAACACCATATATTTT
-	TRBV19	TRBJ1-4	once	CASIRQTDEKLFF	TGTGCCAGTATCCGACAGACCGATGAAAAACTGTTTTTT
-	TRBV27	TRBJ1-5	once	CASSLSAGLSNQPQHF	TGTGCCAGCAGTTTATCTGCAGGTTTAAGCAATCAGCCCCAGCATTTT
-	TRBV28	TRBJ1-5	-	CASSLGGEDQPQHF	TGTGCCAGCAGTTTAGGCGGGGAGGATCAGCCCCAGCATTTT
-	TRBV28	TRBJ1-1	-	CASRLPGITLNTEAFF	TGTGCCAGCAGATTACCAGGGATTACCCTGAACACTGAAGCTTTCTTT
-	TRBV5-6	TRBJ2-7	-	CASSVSGEQYF	TGTGCCAGCAGCGTATCAGGGGAGCAGTACTTC
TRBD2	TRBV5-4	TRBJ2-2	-	CASSLGAGGPTGELFF	TGTGCCAGCAGCTTAGGAGCGGGGGGACCCACCGGGGAGCTGTTTTTT
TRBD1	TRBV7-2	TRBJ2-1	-	CASSSGQGAYEQFF	TGTGCCAGCAGCTCCGGACAGGGGGCCTATGAGCAGTTCTTC
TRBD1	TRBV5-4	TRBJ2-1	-	CASSLAGQGRHEQFF	TGTGCCAGCAGCTTGGCCGGACAGGGAAGGCATGAGCAGTTCTTC
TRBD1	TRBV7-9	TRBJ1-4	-	CASSLQGESNEKLFF	TGTGCCAGCAGCCTACAGGGGGAGTCTAATGAAAAACTGTTTTTT
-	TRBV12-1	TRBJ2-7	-	CASSRGKRERDEQYF	TGTGCCAGCAGCCGCGGTAAGCGGGAGCGCGACGAGCAGTACTTC
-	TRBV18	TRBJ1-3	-	CASSPSRVGNTIYF	TGTGCCAGCTCACCATCCAGGGTTGGAAACACCATATATTTT